This T cell receptor (beta chain) appears in the sequencing data of a study of regulatory T cells in long-lasting Graves disease. The CDR3 spans 11 residues. Trimming left V 7 bases short and J 5 bases short, with 6 bases between. In germline, CDR1 is MDHEN, CDR2 SYDVKM. In building TCR beta libraries, iRepertoire HTBI primers were used together with Arm-PCR of CDR3 regions. TCRdb re-called the multiplex PCR reads through MiXCR, storing one row per CDR3 protein. The table lists approximately 440,000 distinct CDR3 sequences, around 15% of them singletons, with approximately 12% in the top ten. This clonotype was counted ten times or more. Documented time point: newly diagnosed GD, antithyroid drugs for less than 3 months. The TCR library was prepared using RNA isolated from PBMCs. The same sample was also studied in work on T cells in Graves' hyperthyroidism and ophthalmopathy.

The TCR was taken from a man aged 35 to 55 with Graves disease. The V call is TRBV28, the J call TRBJ2-1; D is possibly TRBD1 (5 bases). The sequences come from peripheral blood mononuclear cells (PBMCs), collected at new diagnosis, from a patient treated with antithyroid drugs. CDR3 region: CASKGNNEQFF. CDR3 DNA sequence: TGTGCCAGCAAGGGGAACAATGAGCAGTTCTTC.